This TCR beta chain was profiled in a study of cytomegalovirus exposure and HLA in healthy donors. At the level of the study: Among the 398 donors who were genotyped, about 84% fell in the genetic ancestry cluster that is associated with self-reported Caucasian donors. Findings and caveats of the study: Researchers left out some V segments, among them TRBV6-2 and TRBV6-3, as indistinguishable. Presence/absence analyses took donor sequencing depth as roughly uniform.

The PCR made use of 60 Vbeta and 13 Jbeta primers. Repertoires were generated with immunoSEQ multiplex PCR, while TCRdb's copy carries only in-frame clones and drops some. The table includes about 140,000 clones, under 70% detected once. Points on this clone: Its antigen is unidentified.

V was shortened by 3 bases and J by 3 bases, with 12 bases between the two germline ends. The CDR3 loop spans 15 amino acids. Germline CDR1 MRHNA, CDR2 SNTAGT. The chain couples TRBV6-4 to TRBJ2-1; perhaps TRBD1 as D (6 bases). The material sequenced was PBMCs. This clonotype was obtained from a man younger than 45 in good health and CMV-seropositive. The CDR3 sequence is CASSEGGPRYNEQFF. For the CDR3, the DNA is TGTGCCAGCAGTGAAGGGGGACCTCGCTACAATGAGCAGTTCTTC.